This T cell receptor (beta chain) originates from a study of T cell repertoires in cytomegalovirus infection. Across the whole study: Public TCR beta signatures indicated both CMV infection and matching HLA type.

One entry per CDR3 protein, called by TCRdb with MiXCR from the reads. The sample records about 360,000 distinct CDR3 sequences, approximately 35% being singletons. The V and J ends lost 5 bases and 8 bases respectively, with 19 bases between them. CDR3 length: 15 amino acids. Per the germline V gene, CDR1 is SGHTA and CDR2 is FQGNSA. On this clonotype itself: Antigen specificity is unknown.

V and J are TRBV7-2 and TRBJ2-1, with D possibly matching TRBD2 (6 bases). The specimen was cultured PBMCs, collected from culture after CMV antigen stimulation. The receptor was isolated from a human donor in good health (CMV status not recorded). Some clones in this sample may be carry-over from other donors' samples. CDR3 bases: TGTGCCAGCAGCCTGCCGCCGGGACTGAGAGATGAGCAGTTCTTC. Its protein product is CASSLPPGLRDEQFF. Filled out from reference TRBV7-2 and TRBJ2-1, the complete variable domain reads GAGVSQSPSNKVTEKGKDVELRCDPISGHTALYWYRQSLGQGLEFLIYFQGNSAPDKSGLPSDRFSAERTGGSVSTLTIQRTQQEDSAVYLCASSLPPGLRDEQFFGPGTRLTVL.